Below are 27 T cell receptor beta chains sequenced from a single sample in a study of T cells in Graves' hyperthyroidism and ophthalmopathy. TCR beta CDR3 regions were amplified from RNA transcripts. TCR CDR3 underwent first-round RT-PCR with the HTBI primer set. Each CDR3 protein gets one entry after TCRdb re-called the multiplex PCR reads with MiXCR. Of about 52,000 distinct CDR3 sequences in the sample, approximately 48% were seen once. The sequencing sample was made of blood. Every receptor here comes from a woman aged 45-65 years with Graves' ophthalmopathy.

This clonotype showed up many times. V is TRBV6-6 and J is TRBJ2-1; TRBD1 might be the D (5 bases). CDR1 and CDR2 (germline): MNHNY, SVGAGI (reference sequence). Trimming cost V 7 bases and J 8 bases, with 15 bases left between them. This CDR3 contains 13 residues. The CDR3 DNA follows: TGTGCCAGCATGTTACAGGCCTTGGATGAGCAGTTCTTC. Its protein product is CASMLQALDEQFF.

Only a few counts were recorded for this clonotype. The V and J genes are TRBV29-1 and TRBJ1-2; TRBD1 might be the D (5 bases). The V and J ends lost 6 bases and 3 bases respectively, with 8 bases between them. This CDR3 is 11 amino acids long. Per the germline V gene, CDR1 is SQVTM and CDR2 is ANQGSEA. CDR3 DNA: TGCAGCGTGGGGGAGGACTATGGCTACACCTTC. Its protein product is CSVGEDYGYTF.

The rearrangement links TRBV2 to TRBJ2-2; D is ambiguous. Trimming left V 5 bases short and J 8 bases short, with 21 bases between. The CDR3 has 16 amino acids. Germline loops: CDR1 SNHLY, CDR2 FYNNEI. CDR3 DNA: TGTGCCAGCAGTCCCCCGCCTGGGAAAGCTGGGGGGGAGCTGTTTTTT. Translating gives CASSPPPGKAGGELFF.

This clonotype was recorded at least ten times. This sequence may be a read error, since a much larger clone differs from it by one base. V and J are TRBV7-2 and TRBJ2-1; 13 positions agree with TRBD2. Per germline, CDR1 SGHTA and CDR2 FQGNSA. With V trimmed by 4 bases and J by 14 bases, 8 bases remained unmatched. This CDR3 contains 14 residues. CDR3 sequence reads: CASSSRTSGSGEFF. The DNA of the CDR3 is TGTGCCAGCAGCTCGAGGACTAGCGGGAGCGGGGAGTTCTTC. The variable domain in full, completed from reference TRBV7-2 and TRBJ2-1, reads GAGVSQSPSNKVTEKGKDVELRCDPISGHTALYWYRQSLGQGLEFLIYFQGNSAPDKSGLPSDRFSAERTGGSVSTLTIQRTQQEDSAVYLCASSSRTSGSGEFFGPGTRLTVL.

The table lists this clonotype with many counts. The chain couples TRBV2 to TRBJ2-1, with D uncertain. In germline, CDR1 is SNHLY, CDR2 FYNNEI. The CDR3 runs 10 residues. V was cut by 6 bases and J by 10 bases, with 7 bases left in between. In nucleotides, the CDR3 is TGTGCCAGCAGCGGATTAGAGCAGTTCTTC. The encoded protein is CASSGLEQFF.

This chain links TRBV7-2 with TRBJ1-2; the D gene is possibly TRBD1 (6 bases). This CDR3 has 14 residues. Between the trimmed V and J ends, which lost 5 bases and 7 bases, there was a span of 17 bases. Germline V gene data show CDR1 as SGHTA and CDR2 as FQGNSA. The CDR3 spells CASSQWTDNPGYTF. The CDR3 bases are TGTGCCAGCAGCCAATGGACAGACAACCCTGGCTACACCTTC.

This clonotype rates as medium-sized. This chain links TRBV25-1 with TRBJ1-5, with a weak D call TRBD1 (5 bases). Germline V CDR1 and CDR2: MGHDK, SYGVNS. The CDR3 is 16 amino acids. The V gene lost 3 bases and the J gene lost 6 bases, with 18 bases spanning the gap. This CDR3 is CASSEVSAGLFQPQHF. CDR3 DNA sequence: TGTGCCAGCAGTGAGGTATCGGCAGGGCTTTTTCAGCCCCAGCATTTT.

This clonotype was counted ten times or more. The V and J genes are TRBV6-6 and TRBJ2-7; D is unresolved. Germline CDR1 is MNHNY and CDR2 is SVGAGI (reference sequence). Between the trimmed V and J ends, which lost 6 bases and 3 bases, there was a span of 15 bases. The CDR3 runs to 14 residues. This CDR3 reads CASRKSVGIYEQYF. CDR3 sequence (DNA): TGTGCCAGCAGAAAAAGCGTTGGTATCTACGAGCAGTACTTC.

For this clonotype: An end of the junction differs from the germline gene, which may be a read error. The V call is TRBV11-2, the J call TRBJ2-2; D may correspond to TRBD1 or TRBD2 (5 bases each). CDR1 is SGHAT, CDR2 FQNNGV, per germline. CDR3 size: 14 residues. The DNA for the CDR3 is TGTGCCAGCGGGAGCAGGGCGAACGCCGGGGAGCTGTTTTTT. It specifies CASGSRANAGELFF.

This clonotype was seen many times. This chain uses TRBV6-1 with TRBJ2-3; a weak D match, TRBD2 (6 bases). The V and J ends lost 5 bases and 0 bases respectively, with 12 bases between them. CDR3 length equals 15 residues. Per germline, CDR1 MNHNS and CDR2 SASEGT. The CDR3 nucleotides are TGTGCCAGCAGTATGGAGGGTGCTAGCACAGATACGCAGTATTTT. As protein: CASSMEGASTDTQYF.

V and J are TRBV7-6 and TRBJ2-3; 10 nucleotides match TRBD2. The germline V gene has CDR1 SGHVS and CDR2 FNYEAQ. The CDR3 sequence is 15 residues long. The J segment lost 4 bases and the V segment lost 5 bases, leaving 6 bases of the junction unmatched. CDR3 nucleotides: TGTGCCAGCAGCCAGACTCTAGCGGGGGCAGATACGCAGTATTTT. This gives the protein CASSQTLAGADTQYF.

This clonotype was recorded at least ten times. V is TRBV28 and J is TRBJ2-7, with D perhaps matching TRBD2 (7 bases). The CDR3 is 14 residues long. Germline V CDR1 and CDR2: MDHEN, SYDVKM. Trimming shortened V by 1 base and J by 6 bases, and 13 bases separated the two germline ends. Written as DNA, the CDR3 is TGTGCCAGCAGTTTATTCGGGGGGCCTGGCGAGCAGTACTTC. It translates to CASSLFGGPGEQYF.

V usage is TRBV6-1 and J usage is TRBJ2-2, with 7 bases aligning to TRBD2. CDR3 size: 15 residues. The V gene's germline CDR1 is MNHNS and CDR2 SASEGT. Trimming removed 8 bases from V and 6 bases from J; junction bases left unmatched: 12. Here the CDR3 reads CASRPAGRAAGELFF. CDR3 coding DNA: TGTGCCAGCCGCCCCGCGGGGAGGGCCGCCGGGGAGCTGTTTTTT.

The CDR3 protein is CASSQQHKEQYF. CDR3 in DNA: TGTGCCAGCTCTCAGCAACACAAGGAGCAGTACTTC. This chain links TRBV12-3 or TRBV12-4 with TRBJ2-7; D gene ambiguous. This CDR3 spans 12 amino acids. The V end lost 8 bases, the J end lost 7 bases, and 15 bases lay between the germline ends.

This chain connects TRBV7-9 to TRBJ2-7; D uncertain. CDR3 length equals 12 residues. V dropped 5 bases and J dropped 7 bases, with 12 bases sitting between them. CDR1 and CDR2 from the germline V gene are SEHNR and FQNEAQ (reference sequence). CDR3 region: CASSEQGQEQYF. Here the CDR3 DNA reads TGTGCCAGCAGCGAACAAGGGCAGGAGCAGTACTTC.

This clonotype was recorded many times. The J gene is TRBJ1-3, the V gene TRBV19, with 8 bases identical to TRBD1. CDR3 size: 13 residues. Per germline, CDR1 LNHDA and CDR2 SQIVND (reference sequence). The junction had 6 bases not matched to a gene; V was cut back by 10 bases and J by 4 bases. The DNA for the CDR3 is TGTGCCACCCGGACAGGGCAAGGAAACACCATATATTTT. Translation: CATRTGQGNTIYF.

Only a few counts were recorded for this clonotype. The chain uses TRBV30 and TRBJ1-6, with 7 nucleotides matching TRBD1. The CDR3 extends over 14 amino acids. V was clipped by 4 bases and J by 7 bases; unmatched bases: 7. Germline V gene sequence: CDR1 GTSNPN, CDR2 SVGIG (reference sequence). The CDR3 region is CAWTLGTANSPLHF. In DNA, the CDR3 is TGTGCCTGGACTCTCGGGACAGCGAATTCACCCCTCCACTTT.

Concerning this clonotype: A much larger clonotype is one base distant, so this may be a read error. The chain links TRBV19 to TRBJ1-5, with D uncertain. The CDR3 covers 11 residues. Germline V lookup: CDR1 LNHDA, CDR2 SQIVND (reference sequence). V was shortened by 8 bases and J by 9 bases, with 11 bases between the two germline ends. This CDR3 is CASGTPRPQHF. CDR3 DNA: TGTGCCAGTGGTACCCCACGGCCCCAGCATTTT.

As for this clonotype: Mismatch with germline at one junction end may stem from a read error. The chain uses TRBV11-1 and TRBJ2-5; a possible D gene is TRBD2 (7 bases). The CDR3 extends over 13 amino acids. Germline lookup yields CDR1 SGHAT and CDR2 FQDESV (reference sequence). As DNA, the CDR3 is TGTGCCAGCAGCGGGGGGGCCGGGGAGACCCGGTACTTC. As protein: CASSGGAGETRYF. Drawing the rest from reference TRBV11-1 and TRBJ2-5, the complete variable domain is EAEVAQSPRYKITEKSQAVAFWCDPISGHATLYWYRQILGQGPELLVQFQDESVVDDSQLPKDRFSAERLKGVDSTLKIQPAELGDSAMYLCASSGGAGETRYFGPGTRLLVL.

This clonotype showed up many times. The chain links TRBV20-1 to TRBJ2-7, with D possibly called TRBD1 or TRBD2 (5 bases each). Trimming took off 0 bases at V and 2 bases at J, with 17 bases between the two ends. CDR3 length: 16 residues. Germline values: CDR1 DFQATT, CDR2 SNEGSKA (reference sequence). The CDR3, as DNA: TGCAGTGCTAGAGATTGGGGGAGCGGCGGAGCCTACGAGCAGTACTTC. This gives the protein CSARDWGSGGAYEQYF.

This clonotype has at least ten counts. The chain couples TRBV10-1 to TRBJ2-7, with a weak D call TRBD1 (6 bases). Germline V gene lookup returns CDR1 WNHNN and CDR2 SYGVQD (reference sequence). V lost 6 bases and J 7 bases, leaving 16 bases between the germline ends. The CDR3 extends over 13 amino acids. The CDR3 region has the DNA TGCGCCAGCAGCAGGGGTCCTTCCCAGGAGCAGTACTTC. Amino acids: CASSRGPSQEQYF.

This clonotype was detected many times. The chain employs TRBV6-1 and TRBJ2-2; tentatively, D is TRBD2 (6 bases). The length of the CDR3 is 17 residues. With 1 base removed from V and 5 bases from J, the gap between germline ends came to 17 bases. Germline CDR1 is MNHNS and CDR2 is SASEGT. The CDR3 region is CASSEGERLASTGELFF. The CDR3, as DNA: TGTGCCAGCAGTGAAGGGGAAAGGCTAGCGAGTACCGGGGAGCTGTTTTTT.

This clonotype was observed at least ten times. V usage is TRBV5-5 and J usage is TRBJ1-4; D gene unclear. The CDR3 is 16 residues long. V lost 2 bases, J lost 0 bases, and 11 bases lay in between. CDR1 SGHKS and CDR2 YYEKEE come from the germline V gene (reference sequence). Here the CDR3 DNA reads TGTGCCAGCAGCTTTGCGTTGGAAGCAACTAATGAAAAACTGTTTTTT. Encoded protein: CASSFALEATNEKLFF. Based on the CDR3 plus reference TRBV5-5 and TRBJ1-4, the full variable domain is DAGVTQSPTHLIKTRGQQVTLRCSPISGHKSVSWYQQVLGQGPQFIFQYYEKEERGRGNFPDRFSARQFPNYSSELNVNALLLGDSALYLCASSFALEATNEKLFFGSGTQLSVL.

As regards this clonotype: One end of the junction is discordant with germline, which a read error may explain. This chain uses TRBV10-3 with TRBJ1-5; 7 nucleotides agree with TRBD1. This CDR3 region has 13 residues. Germline assignment: CDR1 ENHRY and CDR2 SYGVKD. CDR3 sequence reads: CAISESGQGEEDF. As DNA, the CDR3 is TGTGCCATCAGTGAGTCGGGTCAGGGGGAGGAGGATTTT.

This chain joins TRBV6-2 or TRBV6-3 and TRBJ2-5; D may correspond to TRBD1 or TRBD2 (5 bases each). CDR1 is MNHEY and CDR2 is SVGEGT in the germline V gene. CDR3 size: 14 residues. The V end lost 1 base, the J end lost 11 bases, and 17 bases lay between the germline ends. The CDR3: CASSYFSGTVNQYF. CDR3 bases: TGTGCCAGCAGTTACTTTTCTGGGACGGTGAATCAGTACTTC.

The J gene is TRBJ1-5, the V gene TRBV19, with 9 bases that match TRBD1. The germline V gene encodes CDR1 LNHDA and CDR2 SQIVND (reference sequence). V lost 7 bases and J lost 4; bases outside the gene matches: 5. The CDR3 consists of 14 residues. CDR3 region: CASTRDRVNQPQHF. CDR3 DNA sequence: TGTGCCAGTACTAGGGACAGGGTAAATCAGCCCCAGCATTTT. Variable domain in full (rest from reference TRBV19 and TRBJ1-5): DGGITQSPKYLFRKEGQNVTLSCEQNLNHDAMYWYRQDPGQGLRLIYYSQIVNDFQKGDIAEGYSVSREKKESFPLTVTSAQKNPTAFYLCASTRDRVNQPQHFGDGTRLSIL.

In regard to this clonotype: One junction end disagrees with the germline gene, perhaps due to a read error. J is TRBJ1-6 and V is TRBV7-2; D call uncertain. The CDR3 totals 13 residues. Per germline, CDR1 SGHTA and CDR2 FQGNSA. CDR3 residues: CASSLSYYSPLHF. CDR3 DNA sequence: TGTGCCAGCAGCTTAAGCTATTATTCACCCCTCCACTTT.